The 28 T cell receptor beta chains reported below all come from one sample, sequenced in a study of ipilimumab plus nivolumab after autologous stem cell transplantation. This table comes from immunoSEQ multiplex PCR, and its TCRdb copy is limited to in-frame clones, with some not included. This sample yields some 25,000 clones, of which roughly 84% are seen a single time; 5.2% belongs to the top ten. The sample in question was PBMCs, obtained in a trial of ipilimumab plus nivolumab as post-transplant consolidation. The receptors stem from a male donor with diffuse large B-cell lymphoma.

The rearrangement links TRBV6-5 to TRBJ2-5, with D possibly matching TRBD2 (6 bases). Looked up from germline, CDR1 is MNHEY and CDR2 is SVGAGI. The CDR3 spans 13 residues. The V gene lost 8 bases and the J gene lost 1 base, with 11 bases spanning the gap. The CDR3 DNA sequence: TGTGCCAGCGCGCGGGGCCCCCAAGAGACCCAGTACTTC. Translation gives CASARGPQETQYF.

The chain links TRBV7-2 to TRBJ1-6; D perhaps matches TRBD1 (5 bases). Trimming took off 0 bases at V and 7 bases at J, with 13 bases between the two ends. Germline V gene sequence: CDR1 SGHTA, CDR2 FQGNSA. The CDR3 runs 16 residues. In DNA, the CDR3 is TGTGCCAGCAGCTTAGCCAGCGGGGCCTTCAATTCACCCCTCCACTTT. Protein sequence: CASSLASGAFNSPLHF. Combining the CDR3 with reference TRBV7-2 and TRBJ1-6 gives the whole variable domain GAGVSQSPSNKVTEKGKDVELRCDPISGHTALYWYRQSLGQGLEFLIYFQGNSAPDKSGLPSDRFSAERTGGSVSTLTIQRTQQEDSAVYLCASSLASGAFNSPLHFGNGTRLTVT.

The chain joins TRBV27 to TRBJ2-5; D is ambiguous. Germline-derived CDR1 and CDR2 are MNHEY and SMNVEV (reference sequence). This CDR3 region has 14 residues. V lost 2 bases and J 6 bases, leaving 13 bases between the germline ends. CDR3 amino acids: CASSLLASGKTQYF. In DNA form, the CDR3 reads TGTGCCAGCAGTTTACTGGCGAGTGGGAAGACCCAGTACTTC.

On this clone: The same CDR3 is also encoded by other DNA sequences in this sample. The V gene is TRBV21-1, the J gene TRBJ1-2. TRBV21-1 corresponds to a pseudogene. This CDR3 has 17 residues. Here the CDR3 reads CASSNKGFRDGNYGYTF. In DNA form, the CDR3 reads TGTGCCAGCAGCAACAAAGGGTTCCGGGACGGTAACTACGGCTACACCTTC.

The chain links TRBV7-9 to TRBJ2-7; D remains unclear. CDR1 is SEHNR, CDR2 FQNEAQ, per germline (reference sequence). V was cut by 0 bases and J by 4 bases, with 10 bases left in between. There are 14 residues in the CDR3. The CDR3 nucleotides read TGTGCCAGCAGCTTAGCTTGGCAAAATTACGAGCAGTACTTC. Amino acids: CASSLAWQNYEQYF.

The V call is TRBV4-3, the J call TRBJ2-5, with D possibly TRBD1 on 5 matching bases. Germline assignment: CDR1 LGHNA and CDR2 YSLEER. V lost 0 bases and J 7 bases, leaving 15 bases between the germline ends. The CDR3 is 15 residues long. The CDR3 spells CASSQDRGTLLTQYF. The CDR3 bases are TGCGCCAGCAGCCAAGATAGGGGAACCCTCTTGACCCAGTACTTC.

The chain uses TRBV9 and TRBJ2-3, with D perhaps TRBD1 (5 bases). Germline CDR1 is SGDLS and CDR2 is YYNGEE. The CDR3 extends over 19 amino acids. Trimming left V 0 bases short and J 0 bases short, with 20 bases between. CDR3 nucleotides: TGTGCCAGCAGCGTAGGGGGCCATACGCGTGGATCTAGCACAGATACGCAGTATTTT. It encodes CASSVGGHTRGSSTDTQYF.

The gene calls are TRBV7-9 and TRBJ1-1; possible D gene TRBD1, 6 bases. With 9 bases removed from V and 6 bases from J, the gap between germline ends came to 11 bases. The CDR3 totals 11 residues. The germline gives CDR1 SEHNR, CDR2 FQNEAQ (reference sequence). CDR3 nucleotides: TGTGCCAGTAACAGGGAGGCTGAAGCTTTCTTT. Encoded protein: CASNREAEAFF.

The chain has TRBV18 and TRBJ1-6, with TRBD1 matching over 7 bases. CDR3 length equals 14 residues. Unmatched junction bases numbered 5, after V lost 4 bases and J lost 8 bases. Germline V lookup: CDR1 KGHSH, CDR2 LQKENI. The CDR3 DNA follows: TGTGCCAGCTCACAGACAGGGCAGGATTCACCCCTCCACTTT. Its protein product is CASSQTGQDSPLHF.

The gene calls are TRBV5-1 and TRBJ2-7; D possibly corresponds to TRBD1 (5 bases). The CDR3 contains 14 residues. Germline loops: CDR1 SGHRS, CDR2 YFSETQ. V was trimmed by 3 bases and J by 5 bases, leaving 15 bases between them. CDR3 DNA sequence: TGCGCCAGCAGCTATGGAAGGGAAGGGGACGAGCAGTACTTC. Its protein product is CASSYGREGDEQYF.

The V and J genes are TRBV5-1 and TRBJ1-1; maybe TRBD1 (5 bases). The CDR3 loop spans 14 amino acids. Germline CDR1 and CDR2: SGHRS and YFSETQ. The V end lost 3 bases, the J end lost 1 base, and 10 bases lay between the germline ends. The CDR3 DNA sequence: TGCGCCAGCAGCTCGGGACGGAGGAACACTGAAGCTTTCTTT. Translated, it gives CASSSGRRNTEAFF. Together with reference TRBV5-1 and TRBJ1-1, the CDR3 gives the full variable domain: KAGVTQTPRYLIKTRGQQVTLSCSPISGHRSVSWYQQTPGQGLQFLFEYFSETQRNKGNFPGRFSGRQFSNSRSEMNVSTLELGDSALYLCASSSGRRNTEAFFGQGTRLTVV.

The chain is built from TRBV7-2 and TRBJ2-7, with D uncertain. The germline CDR1 and CDR2 sequences are SGHTA and FQGNSA. V was trimmed by 2 bases and J by 3 bases, leaving 11 bases between them. The CDR3 runs to 14 residues. CDR3 coding DNA: TGTGCCAGCAGCTTAAACGGACGGATCTACGAGCAGTACTTC. Its translation is CASSLNGRIYEQYF.

This chain connects TRBV14 to TRBJ1-1; the match to TRBD1 covers 10 bases. V trimming: 4 bases; J trimming: 5 bases; junction bases outside the gene matches: 1. This CDR3 is built from 13 residues. Germline loops: CDR1 SGHDN, CDR2 FVKESK. CDR3 nucleotides: TGTGCCAGCAGCCGACAGGGGGCTACTGAAGCTTTCTTT. This encodes CASSRQGATEAFF.

The J gene is TRBJ2-7, the V gene TRBV6-1; the D is unclear. The CDR3 has 10 residues. V gave up 6 bases and J gave up 4 bases, with 4 bases separating them. Per germline, CDR1 MNHNS and CDR2 SASEGT. The CDR3 sequence: CASRKYEQYF. CDR3 nucleotide sequence: TGTGCCAGCAGGAAGTACGAGCAGTACTTC.

The rearrangement uses TRBV5-1 and TRBJ2-3; 10 bases align to TRBD2. The CDR3 is 18 residues long. The germline V gene encodes CDR1 SGHRS and CDR2 YFSETQ. With 4 bases clipped from V and 5 bases from J, the junction kept 16 bases outside the gene matches. This CDR3 reads CASSLNPIAGGAGDTQYF. Here the CDR3 DNA reads TGCGCCAGCAGCCTTAACCCTATAGCGGGGGGCGCAGGAGATACGCAGTATTTT.

The chain couples TRBV9 to TRBJ2-3; D could derive from TRBD1 or TRBD2 (6 bases each). The CDR3 contains 14 residues. Germline V lookup: CDR1 SGDLS, CDR2 YYNGEE. V was pared by 1 base and J by 6 bases, with 12 bases between. The CDR3 DNA follows: TGTGCCAGCAGCGTACCGGGGGCGGGGGATACGCAGTATTTT. Its translation: CASSVPGAGDTQYF.

V usage is TRBV5-8 and J usage is TRBJ1-1; no definite D call. V was shortened by 4 bases and J by 0 bases, with 1 base between the two germline ends. Germline V CDR1 and CDR2: SGHTS, YDEGEE. This CDR3 contains 11 residues. The CDR3 DNA reads TGTGCCAGCAGCCTGAACACTGAAGCTTTCTTT. It translates to CASSLNTEAFF.

The V gene is TRBV19, the J gene TRBJ2-3, with no clear D. V shed 7 bases and J shed 4 bases, with 12 bases lying between them. Per germline, CDR1 LNHDA and CDR2 SQIVND (reference sequence). The CDR3 has 13 residues. CDR3 region: CASKVAAADTQYF. In DNA form, the CDR3 reads TGTGCCAGTAAAGTGGCCGCGGCAGATACGCAGTATTTT.

V is TRBV5-6 and J is TRBJ1-2, with 8 bases aligning to TRBD1. V lost 0 bases to trimming and J lost 6 bases; unmatched junction nucleotides: 1. Germline V CDR1 and CDR2: SGHDT, YYEEEE. CDR3 length: 13 amino acids. This CDR3 reads CASSLGQGNGYTF. The DNA for the CDR3 is TGTGCCAGCAGCTTGGGACAGGGGAATGGCTACACCTTC.

The chain has TRBV6-1 and TRBJ1-1; D is undetermined. V shed 7 bases and J shed 1 base, with 13 bases lying between them. Germline loops: CDR1 MNHNS, CDR2 SASEGT. The CDR3 is made up of 14 amino acids. The CDR3, as DNA: TGTGCCAGCACCAGAAAGGGCGGGAACACTGAAGCTTTCTTT. It is translated as CASTRKGGNTEAFF.

The rearrangement links TRBV5-1 to TRBJ1-1; 7 bases line up with TRBD1. Germline CDR1 and CDR2: SGHRS and YFSETQ. The CDR3 contains 15 residues. V dropped 4 bases and J dropped 2; count of bases not matched to a gene: 8. CDR3 DNA sequence: TGCGCCAGCAGCATACAGGGGCCTTCCAACACTGAAGCTTTCTTT. It codes for CASSIQGPSNTEAFF.

V usage is TRBV6-4 and J usage is TRBJ2-3; the D gene could be TRBD1 or TRBD2 (5 bases each). Germline CDR1 reads MRHNA; CDR2 reads SNTAGT. The V and J ends lost 3 bases and 0 bases respectively, with 13 bases between them. This CDR3 is 16 amino acids long. CDR3 bases: TGTGCCAGCAGTGAGAGGGGATTGCTCAGCACAGATACGCAGTATTTT. It is translated as CASSERGLLSTDTQYF.

This clone occurred a few times. The J gene is TRBJ2-7, the V gene TRBV7-9; 11 positions agree with TRBD1. The CDR3 is 15 residues long. Trimming took 5 bases from V and 3 from J; bases not matched to a gene: 6. CDR1 is SEHNR, CDR2 FQNEAQ, per germline (reference sequence). CDR3 in amino acids: CASSPEGTGGYEQYF. CDR3 bases: TGTGCCAGCAGCCCTGAGGGGACAGGGGGCTACGAGCAGTACTTC.

This clone has a handful of counts. This rearrangement joins TRBV29-1 to TRBJ2-1, with D unclear. The germline gives CDR1 SQVTM, CDR2 ANQGSEA. The CDR3 loop spans 14 amino acids. Trimming shortened V by 7 bases and J by 9 bases, and 22 bases separated the two germline ends. CDR3 residues: CSAPSPARLSEQFF. In DNA form, the CDR3 reads TGCAGCGCCCCAAGCCCAGCCCGTTTGAGTGAGCAGTTCTTC.

The rearrangement uses TRBV7-9 and TRBJ2-2; TRBD1 agrees at 7 bases. Germline assignment: CDR1 SEHNR and CDR2 FQNEAQ (reference sequence). This CDR3 is 15 amino acids long. V lost 8 bases and J lost 7; bases outside the gene matches: 13. The CDR3 loop reads CASGSSSQGYGELFF. The CDR3 bases are TGTGCCAGCGGATCGAGCTCACAGGGGTACGGGGAGCTGTTTTTT.

The V call is TRBV11-2, the J call TRBJ2-7, with D unclear. The germline V gene encodes CDR1 SGHAT and CDR2 FQNNGV. The V end lost 0 bases, the J end lost 1 base, and 10 bases lay between the germline ends. This CDR3 comprises 15 residues. The CDR3 loop is CASSLELGPSYEQYF. CDR3 DNA sequence: TGTGCCAGCAGCTTAGAGCTCGGTCCGTCCTACGAGCAGTACTTC.

The count of this clone is one. V and J are TRBV6-6 and TRBJ2-7, with D maybe TRBD2 (7 bases). The CDR3 totals 16 residues. V gave up 7 bases and J gave up 2 bases, with 21 bases separating them. CDR1 is MNHNY, CDR2 SVGAGI, per germline (reference sequence). CDR3 sequence: CASTEPRGGLTYEQYF. CDR3 nucleotides: TGTGCCAGCACCGAACCTAGGGGGGGACTTACCTACGAGCAGTACTTC.

The rearrangement joins TRBV2 to TRBJ1-6; 7 bases map to TRBD1. Germline assignment: CDR1 SNHLY and CDR2 FYNNEI. This CDR3 has 15 residues. V dropped 5 bases and J dropped 7; count of bases not matched to a gene: 8. The CDR3 DNA reads as TGTGCCAGCAGTTTTTCTCAGGGGGGGAATTCACCCCTCCACTTT. Translating gives CASSFSQGGNSPLHF.